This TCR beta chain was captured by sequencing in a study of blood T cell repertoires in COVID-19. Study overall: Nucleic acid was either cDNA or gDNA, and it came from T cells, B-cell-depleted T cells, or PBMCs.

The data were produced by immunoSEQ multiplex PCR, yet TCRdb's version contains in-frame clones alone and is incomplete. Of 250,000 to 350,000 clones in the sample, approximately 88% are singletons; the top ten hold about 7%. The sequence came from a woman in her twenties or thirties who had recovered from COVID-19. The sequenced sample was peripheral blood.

The CDR3 coding sequence is TGTGCCAGCGGCGGGGGGGCCGGCGGGGAGCTGTTTTTT. Its protein is CASGGGAGGELFF. The chain is built from TRBV2 and TRBJ2-2; 9 bases map to TRBD2. V trimming: 8 bases; J trimming: 7 bases; junction bases outside the gene matches: 5. The germline V gene encodes CDR1 SNHLY and CDR2 FYNNEI. This CDR3 is built from 13 residues.